This T cell receptor beta chain was sequenced during a study of control samples from healthy donors and cancer patients. A word on this clone: Other DNA sequences within the sample encode an identical CDR3.

CDR1 and CDR2 from the germline V gene are KGHSH and LQKENI. The V gene lost 3 bases and the J gene lost 0 bases, with 3 bases spanning the gap. This CDR3 contains 12 residues. Here immunoSEQ multiplex PCR was the method, and the copy in TCRdb shows in-frame clones only, minus some. The data hold roughly 69,000 clones, with 75% to 85% observed a single time. This clonotype originated in a man in his fifties or sixties in good health. This chain links TRBV18 with TRBJ2-7; D unclear. Source material: blood. The CDR3 coding sequence is TGTGCCAGCTCACCCCACTCCTACGAGCAGTACTTC. Residues: CASSPHSYEQYF. Combining the CDR3 with reference TRBV18 and TRBJ2-7 gives the whole variable domain NAGVMQNPRHLVRRRGQEARLRCSPMKGHSHVYWYRQLPEEGLKFMVYLQKENIIDESGMPKERFSAEFPKEGPSILRIQQVVRGDSAAYFCASSPHSYEQYFGPGTRLTVT.